This T cell receptor beta chain was identified in a study of T cells after posttransplantation cyclophosphamide. Cyclophosphamide on days +3 and +4 followed busulfan-fludarabine conditioning and a marrow graft. TCRdb's table, derived via immunoSEQ multiplex PCR, lists solely in-frame clones and lacks some. This table has 6,000 or so clones, 82% appearing once. This CDR3 is 16 amino acids long. The V and J ends lost 2 bases and 6 bases respectively, with 18 bases between them. Germline values: CDR1 LNHDA, CDR2 SQIVND (reference sequence). The chain recombines TRBV19 with TRBJ2-3; possible D gene TRBD2, 5 bases. The sequences come from CD4+ T cells sorted from blood, collected nearly 360 days after allogeneic stem cell transplant with posttransplant cyclophosphamide. This TCR was recovered from a male patient between 45 and 60 years old who received an allogeneic stem cell transplant from a related donor and was CMV-positive. Some T cells may be graft donor cells. CDR3: CASSITGLPDPDTQYF. The DNA of the CDR3 is TGTGCCAGTAGTATAACGGGATTGCCTGACCCTGATACGCAGTATTTT.